This T cell receptor beta chain is drawn from a study of STAT3 mutations in large granular lymphocyte leukemia. Study observations and caveats: At least one immunodominant TCR beta clonotype appeared in every T-cell large granular lymphocyte leukemia patient. After therapy, about 35% of the 18 patients switched clonotypes, all new clones STAT3 wild type.

Libraries were prepared by immunoSEQ multiplex PCR; TCRdb keeps only in-frame clonotypes and omits some of them. This sample has about 9,300 clones; more than 75% occur once, and the top ten carry approximately 88%. The CDR3 contains 13 residues. Germline V gene data show CDR1 as SEHNR and CDR2 as FQNEAQ (reference sequence). Trimming left V 11 bases short and J 2 bases short, with 15 bases between. Regarding this clone: Its cognate antigen is unknown.

This clonotype originated in a man aged 80 or over with T-cell large granular lymphocyte leukemia. Some clones in this sample may be carry-over from other donors' samples. Sample: peripheral blood mononuclear cells. The chain recombines TRBV7-9 with TRBJ1-2; D is perhaps TRBD1 (5 bases). The CDR3 loop is CAAGVSSNYGYTF. CDR3 coding DNA: TGTGCCGCGGGGGTCAGTTCCAACTATGGCTACACCTTC. Based on the CDR3 plus reference TRBV7-9 and TRBJ1-2, the full variable domain is DTGVSQNPRHKITKRGQNVTFRCDPISEHNRLYWYRQTLGQGPEFLTYFQNEAQLEKSRLLSDRFSAERPKGSFSTLEIQRTEQGDSAMYLCAAGVSSNYGYTFGSGTRLTVV.